This TCR beta chain was documented in a study of cytomegalovirus exposure and HLA in healthy donors. General observations from the study: Segments of the TCR beta V type were, in most cases, productive about 87% or about 30% of the time in an earlier analysis. Many donors shared some public TCRs, even though most TCR sequences were rare. There were several of the most significant clusters that appeared linked to common viral pathogens in a later analysis.

Donors showed nominal health when sampled, although they likely had unrecorded immune exposures. This clone was recorded a few times. Its target is unknown. Use of 60 Vbeta and 13 Jbeta primers characterized the PCR. Produced via immunoSEQ multiplex PCR; TCRdb's table is partial and in-frame only. The sample gives around 120,000 clones, roughly 72% of which show up once; around 1.9% is in the top ten. The sequenced material came from PBMCs. The source is a woman aged 45-60 years in good health and CMV-seronegative.

The CDR3 bases are TGTGCCAGCACCACGGCAGGCGAGCAGTACTTC. Residues: CASTTAGEQYF. The chain employs TRBV6-1 and TRBJ2-7; D gene uncertain. The CDR3 runs to 11 residues. V was trimmed by 7 bases and J by 6 bases, leaving 10 bases between them. CDR1 is MNHNS and CDR2 is SASEGT in the germline V gene.